The following is a TCR beta chain sequence with its context. Germline lookup yields CDR1 SGHAT and CDR2 FQNNGV. With 0 bases removed from V and 4 bases from J, the gap between germline ends came to 18 bases. The CDR3 loop spans 17 amino acids. MiXCR, run by TCRdb on the 5' RACE reads, gives a single entry per CDR3 protein. Here the sample spans 200,000 to 250,000 distinct CDR3 sequences, roughly a tenth being singletons. This record comes from a study of identical twins. The receptor's source is a man aged 45-60 years in good health. The sequenced sample was memory T cells sorted from blood. V is TRBV11-2 and J is TRBJ2-5; possible D gene TRBD2, 6 bases. CDR3 in amino acids: CASSLDRKETRTETQYF. The CDR3 DNA follows: TGTGCCAGCAGCTTAGACAGGAAGGAGACTAGGACAGAGACCCAGTACTTC.